This T cell receptor beta chain was documented in a study of CXCR3-negative and CXCR3-positive naive CD8 T cells (dated by TCRdb to about 2019). At the level of the whole study: In total, roughly 140 million TRB reads were obtained, which works out to roughly 1.5 +/- 0.3 million reads per library. Naive subsets from a handful of donors and memory cells from 3 donors were included in the TRBV-TRBJ cluster analysis. Diversity and physicochemical repertoire analyses covered about a dozen donors pooled from two independent experiments.

Turning to this clonotype: The clone's antigen remains unknown.

Data came from a NextSeq 550. The Human TCR Profiling Kit (MiLaboratory) was used to make UMI-labeled 5' RACE TRB cDNA libraries. cDNA synthesis used the entire amount of extracted RNA, and PCR amplification then used the entire amount of cDNA produced. The libraries were made side by side, with each library going through the same number of PCR cycles. From the authors' description of their analysis: With a requirement of at least two reads per UMI, MIGEC and MiXCR extracted about 56,000 +/- 9,600 unique UMI-labeled TRB cDNA molecules per library. On average, around 40,000 +/- 10,000 functional in-frame TRB CDR3 nucleotide clonotypes lacking stop codons were found per library. After each sample was downsampled to 5000 UMI-labeled TRB molecules, VDJtools was used to calculate diversity metrics such as normalized Shannon-Wiener and Chao1. VDJtools was used to calculate clonotype-size-weighted physicochemical properties of the central five CDR3 residues, namely interaction energy, strength, volume and Kidera factor 4. The reads were reprocessed in TCRdb, with one entry per CDR3 protein sequence and no accompanying DNA. The V and J calls were not made by the authors but by TCRdb's processing. The table for this sample shows 46,000 or so distinct CDR3 sequences. The ten largest clonotypes hold 2.5% of the sample.

Reading the germline V gene gives CDR1 LGHNA and CDR2 YSLEER. The CDR3 runs 15 amino acids, cysteine and phenylalanine included. A DNA sequence was not provided. Results the study describes overall, beyond this receptor: Similar TRBV-TRBJ usage was shown by naive CXCR3-negative and CXCR3-positive cells from the same donor, whereas distinct patterns were shown by memory cells. Comparably high repertoire diversity was found in both naive subsets, whereas much lower repertoire diversity was found in memory CD8+ T cells. TRB CDR3s from CXCR3-positive naive cells showed higher hydrophobicity (lower Kidera factor 4), lower energy, and higher strength and volume indices than CXCR3-negative naive cells. Because surface CD5, which is linked to self-reactivity in mice, was comparable between the naive subsets, TCR interaction strength was also inferred from TRB CDR3 physicochemical properties. CXCR3 expression partially decreased after cryopreservation, so most assays used freshly isolated PBMCs.

Each CD8+ T cell subset was flow-sorted in triplicate, with over 250,000 cells per subset placed directly into RLT lysis buffer. To keep memory contaminants out, a stringent definition of naive CD8+ T cells was applied: CD45RO-CCR7+CD27+CD95-. Standard density gradient centrifugation was used to isolate peripheral blood mononuclear cells from buffy coats. A FACSAria III was used to flow-sort naive CXCR3-negative and CXCR3-positive CD8+ T cells. Total RNA was extracted from sorted cells with an RNeasy Mini Kit. The rearranged segments are TRBV4-3 and TRBJ2-7; TCRdb outputs TRBD1, but without DNA this stays unchecked. The sequence derives from a human donor in good health. Some clones in this sample may be carry-over from other donors' samples. Input material: naive CXCR3- CD8+ T cells from blood. In light of the paper, this sample's cell subset or site label describes: CD45RO-CCR7+CD27+CD95- naive CD8+ T cells lacking CXCR3 (TNR3-). The CDR3 protein sequence reads: CASSQGTGDIYEQYF.